Each of the 3 T cell receptor beta chains below was sequenced from the same sample in a study of cytomegalovirus exposure and HLA in healthy donors. PCR employed 60 Vbeta and 13 Jbeta primers. Profiling relied on immunoSEQ multiplex PCR, and the TCRdb table lists in-frame clones only, not all of them. The data show about 39,000 clones, and the top ten clones hold approximately 2.9%. Specimen: PBMCs. All receptors come from a woman in her 30s in good health and CMV-seropositive.

This chain connects TRBV13 to TRBJ1-1, with D perhaps TRBD1 (6 bases). V lost 5 bases and J lost 5, with 12 bases in between. The CDR3 extends over 13 amino acids. The germline V gene has CDR1 PRHDT and CDR2 FYEKMQ (reference sequence). CDR3 sequence reads: CASSAHRVTEAFF. The CDR3 nucleotides are TGTGCCAGCAGCGCCCACAGGGTAACTGAAGCTTTCTTT. Looking up the rest from reference TRBV13 and TRBJ1-1 gives the full variable domain: AAGVIQSPRHLIKEKRETATLKCYPIPRHDTVYWYQQGPGQDPQFLISFYEKMQSDKGSIPDRFSAQQFSDYHSELNMSSLELGDSALYFCASSAHRVTEAFFGQGTRLTVV.

J is TRBJ2-5 and V is TRBV18; 13 bases are a match to TRBD2. V was pared by 6 bases and J by 1 base, with 11 bases of the junction left unmatched. The CDR3 is 18 amino acids. Germline CDR1 is KGHSH and CDR2 is LQKENI. CDR3 loop: CASSPGLAGRQVQETQYF. CDR3 DNA sequence: TGTGCCAGCTCCCCGGGACTAGCGGGACGGCAGGTCCAAGAGACCCAGTACTTC.

CDR3 coding DNA: TGTGCCAGCAGCTTGGCCAACGGGAACACTGAAGCTTTCTTT. This gives the protein CASSLANGNTEAFF. The chain recombines TRBV5-4 with TRBJ1-1; no definite D call. The CDR3 totals 14 residues. Germline assignment: CDR1 SGHNT and CDR2 YYREEE (reference sequence). V was clipped by 0 bases and J by 1 base, with 7 bases between them.